This TCR beta chain was retrieved from a study of Graves' ophthalmopathy and Graves' hyperthyroidism. Study-wide results and caveats: Detected in blood as well were most expanded thyroid clonotypes with frequency above 0.001. Built on 13 signatures, a model told ophthalmopathy apart from stable hyperthyroidism with approximately 85% sensitivity and less than 82% specificity. Its predictions of ophthalmopathy progression gave the model over 70% sensitivity and almost 75% specificity.

Using RNA transcripts, the TCR beta CDR3 regions were amplified. The workflow started with a first-round RT-PCR run with HTBI primers and then moved on to a second-round multiplex PCR. TCRdb reanalysed the multiplex PCR reads using MiXCR and keeps one entry per CDR3 protein. The table shows over a million distinct CDR3 sequences, with about 36% occurring only once. Among the hyperthyroidism patients, all were newly diagnosed, aged 18 to 65, with under 2 months' duration. Germline CDR1 and CDR2: SQVTM and ANQGSEA. With 4 bases clipped from V and 2 bases from J, the junction kept 4 bases outside the gene matches. The CDR3 is 14 amino acids. In regard to this clonotype: The antigen remains undetermined.

The genes are TRBV29-1 and TRBJ1-1; TRBD1 matches 10 bases. The receptor's source is an adult man with Graves' hyperthyroidism. Material: peripheral blood or thyroid tissue (not recorded which). CDR3 residues: CSVGQGAGNTEAFF. CDR3 DNA sequence: TGCAGCGTTGGACAGGGGGCAGGTAACACTGAAGCTTTCTTT.